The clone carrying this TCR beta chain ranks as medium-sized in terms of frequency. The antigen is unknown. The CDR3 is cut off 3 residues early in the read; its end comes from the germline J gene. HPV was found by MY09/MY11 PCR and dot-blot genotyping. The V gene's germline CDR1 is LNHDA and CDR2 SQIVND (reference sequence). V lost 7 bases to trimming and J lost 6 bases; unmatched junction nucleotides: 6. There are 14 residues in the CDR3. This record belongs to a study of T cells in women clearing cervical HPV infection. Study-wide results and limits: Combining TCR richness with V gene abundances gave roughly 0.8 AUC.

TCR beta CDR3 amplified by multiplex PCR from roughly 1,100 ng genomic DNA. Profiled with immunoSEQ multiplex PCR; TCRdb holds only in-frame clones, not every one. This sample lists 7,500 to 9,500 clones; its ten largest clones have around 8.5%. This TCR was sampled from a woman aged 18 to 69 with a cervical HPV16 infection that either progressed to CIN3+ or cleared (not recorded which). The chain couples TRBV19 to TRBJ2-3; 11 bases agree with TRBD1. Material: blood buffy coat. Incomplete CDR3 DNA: TGTGCCAGTACCGGGACAGGGGGAGGGGATACG. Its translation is CASTGTGGGDT. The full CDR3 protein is CASTGTGGGDTQYF.